This T cell receptor (beta chain) was identified in a study of cytomegalovirus exposure and HLA in healthy donors. Study-wide points: Within an earlier analysis, most TCR beta V segments proved productive either about 87% or about 30% of the time. Sequencing artifact likely explains a cluster of highly shared sequence variants.

It was with 60 Vbeta and 13 Jbeta primers that the PCR ran. The protocol was immunoSEQ multiplex PCR, while the TCRdb copy is restricted to in-frame clones and leaves out a portion. This table has 150,000 to 200,000 clones, approximately 80% appearing once. V was trimmed by 0 bases and J by 0 bases, leaving 9 bases between them. Germline CDR1 is SGHNT and CDR2 is YYREEE (reference sequence). The CDR3 runs to 15 residues. About this clone itself: Antigen specificity is unknown.

Donors were ostensibly healthy at sampling, although undocumented immune exposures were probable. This clonotype originated in a boy younger than 10 in good health and CMV-seronegative. V is TRBV5-4 and J is TRBJ1-1, with D possibly TRBD1 on 6 matching bases. The sample consisted of PBMCs. The CDR3 nucleotides are TGTGCCAGCAGCTTGGGACAGGCCATGAACACTGAAGCTTTCTTT. This codes for CASSLGQAMNTEAFF.